These 21 T cell receptor beta chains were all obtained from the same sample, sequenced in a study of STAT5B mutations in CD4+ large granular lymphocyte leukemia (dated by TCRdb to the early 2020s). The library relied on the immunoSEQ multiplex PCR assay. TCRdb took this table from immuneACCESS and kept in-frame rearrangements with V and J called. Such tables lack part of the clones; where checked against another copy, unresolved V genes explain under half of the gap, and the rest is unexplained. The sample yields 24,000 or so clones; about 70% were counted once. Over 8% of the sample rests with the top ten. Specimen: CD4+ T cells from blood buffy coats. The origin of the receptors is a human donor in good health.

The chain combines TRBV27 with TRBJ2-1; TRBD1 matches 9 bases. CDR3 length equals 14 residues. Germline lookup yields CDR1 MNHEY and CDR2 SMNVEV (reference sequence). The J segment lost 4 bases and the V segment lost 10 bases, leaving 8 bases of the junction unmatched. CDR3 nucleotide sequence: TGTGCCACTAGTACAGGGGGCATTTACAATGAGCAGTTCTTC. Its protein is CATSTGGIYNEQFF.

The genes are TRBV5-6 and TRBJ2-1; no reliable D call. Germline values: CDR1 SGHDT, CDR2 YYEEEE. The germline V and J ends were trimmed by 2 bases and 3 bases, with 6 bases remaining between them. This CDR3 spans 13 amino acids. The CDR3 DNA is TGTGCCAGCAGCTTCGGAATCTACAATGAGCAGTTCTTC. Its protein product is CASSFGIYNEQFF.

The rearrangement uses TRBV7-2 and TRBJ1-6; possible D gene TRBD1, 5 bases. Germline V CDR1 and CDR2: SGHTA, FQGNSA. V lost 5 bases, J lost 0 bases, and 14 bases lay in between. The CDR3 spans 17 residues. CDR3 in amino acids: CASSRNPDSSYNSPLHF. The CDR3, as DNA: TGTGCCAGCAGCCGCAACCCCGACAGCTCCTATAATTCACCCCTCCACTTT.

The chain couples TRBV5-1 to TRBJ2-5, with D maybe TRBD2 (5 bases). V gave up 4 bases and J gave up 2 bases, with 12 bases separating them. CDR1 SGHRS and CDR2 YFSETQ come from the germline V gene. The CDR3 sequence is 14 residues long. The chain's CDR3 is CASSSGSSQETQYF. CDR3 in DNA: TGCGCCAGCAGCAGCGGCTCATCTCAAGAGACCCAGTACTTC.

This clone was counted a single time. The rearrangement uses TRBV28 and TRBJ2-5; D unclear. The ends were cut back, 6 bases at V and 5 bases at J, with 7 bases in the middle. The CDR3 runs to 11 residues. Germline CDR1 reads MDHEN; CDR2 reads SYDVKM. Here the CDR3 DNA reads TGTGCCAGCAGACGTCGCGAGACCCAGTACTTC. Encoded protein: CASRRRETQYF.

Of note for this clone: The identical CDR3 is also encoded by other nucleotide sequences in the sample. The DNA of the CDR3 is TGTGCCAGCAGTTTATCTGGACAGAGCAATCAGCCCCAGCATTTT. Translated: CASSLSGQSNQPQHF. The chain joins TRBV27 to TRBJ1-5; D might be TRBD1 (6 bases). Germline CDR1 reads MNHEY; CDR2 reads SMNVEV (reference sequence). V gave up 0 bases and J gave up 1 base, with 7 bases separating them. This CDR3 region has 15 residues.

This clone has a handful of counts. The V call is TRBV9, the J call TRBJ2-1; D may be TRBD2 (5 bases). Germline loops: CDR1 SGDLS, CDR2 YYNGEE. CDR3 length: 17 amino acids. The V gene lost 1 base and the J gene lost 4 bases, with 18 bases spanning the gap. In DNA, the CDR3 is TGTGCCAGCAGCGTAATCTCGCGGGTGGGCCGGTACAATGAGCAGTTCTTC. It yields the protein CASSVISRVGRYNEQFF.

The V and J genes are TRBV9 and TRBJ2-1; D is possibly TRBD2 (5 bases). CDR1 and CDR2 from the germline V gene are SGDLS and YYNGEE. The CDR3 covers 15 residues. V gave up 2 bases and J gave up 10 bases, with 19 bases separating them. The CDR3 nucleotides read TGTGCCAGCAGCGTCGCCCCTTCAACTAGGAGCGAGCAGTTCTTC. Amino acids: CASSVAPSTRSEQFF.

CDR3 loop: CASSPVTGETYEQYV. CDR3 DNA sequence: TGTGCCAGCAGCCCGGTGACAGGGGAGACCTACGAGCAGTACGTC. The genes are TRBV5-6 and TRBJ2-7; 8 bases line up with TRBD1. With 4 bases clipped from V and 2 bases from J, the junction kept 8 bases outside the gene matches. This CDR3 has 15 residues. Per germline, CDR1 SGHDT and CDR2 YYEEEE.

The chain uses TRBV28 and TRBJ1-4; 7 nucleotides agree with TRBD1. The CDR3 totals 15 residues. Germline V gene data show CDR1 as MDHEN and CDR2 as SYDVKM. V trimming: 5 bases; J trimming: 8 bases; junction bases outside the gene matches: 11. The CDR3 loop reads CASSTLQGRNEKLFF. The CDR3 nucleotides read TGTGCCAGCAGTACCCTACAGGGGCGAAACGAAAAACTGTTTTTT.

This clone is medium-sized in the sample. The genes are TRBV29-1 and TRBJ1-1, with no clear D. Trimming took off 2 bases at V and 0 bases at J, with 4 bases between the two ends. CDR1 SQVTM and CDR2 ANQGSEA come from the germline V gene. The CDR3 sequence is 12 residues long. The CDR3 here is CSVEFLNTEAFF. DNA of the CDR3: TGCAGCGTTGAATTCCTGAACACTGAAGCTTTCTTT.

The V and J genes are TRBV19 and TRBJ2-3; 8 nucleotides align to TRBD1. After removal of 7 bases from V and 4 bases from J, the junction contained 16 bases not matched to a gene. This CDR3 has 17 residues. Germline lookup yields CDR1 LNHDA and CDR2 SQIVND (reference sequence). CDR3: CASTRTRLTGAADTQYF. The CDR3 region has the DNA TGTGCCAGTACCCGGACCCGGTTGACAGGGGCGGCAGATACGCAGTATTTT.

This clone was observed a handful of times. The J gene is TRBJ1-2, the V gene TRBV6-6; 7 bases match TRBD1. V shed 7 bases, J shed 4 bases, and the junction held 9 bases outside the gene matches. Germline V gene lookup returns CDR1 MNHNY and CDR2 SVGAGI (reference sequence). The CDR3 sequence is 14 residues long. Written as DNA, the CDR3 is TGTGCCAGCACCCGACAGGGAGGAATCTATGGCTACACCTTC. Amino acids: CASTRQGGIYGYTF.

The rearrangement uses TRBV5-4 and TRBJ2-3; 8 nucleotides align to TRBD2. The CDR3 is made up of 12 amino acids. V dropped 3 bases and J dropped 12; count of bases not matched to a gene: 6. In germline, CDR1 is SGHNT, CDR2 YYREEE (reference sequence). DNA of the CDR3: TGTGCCAGCAGCTCTTGGACTAGCCTACAGTATTTT. Protein product: CASSSWTSLQYF.

This clone is medium-sized in the sample. V usage is TRBV18 and J usage is TRBJ1-3; no definite D call. The CDR3 has 12 amino acids. CDR1 is KGHSH, CDR2 LQKENI, per germline. V was shortened by 3 bases and J by 4 bases, with 4 bases between the two germline ends. Here the CDR3 reads CASSPEGNTIYF. The CDR3 nucleotides are TGTGCCAGCTCACCGGAAGGAAACACCATATATTTT.

The CDR3 bases are TGTGCCAGCAGTCCGGGGTTGAGGGAGGGAGACTATGGCTACACCTTC. Translation: CASSPGLREGDYGYTF. This chain uses TRBV27 with TRBJ1-2; D unresolved. The germline V gene has CDR1 MNHEY and CDR2 SMNVEV (reference sequence). V was trimmed by 5 bases and J by 3 bases, leaving 19 bases between them. The CDR3 covers 16 residues.

The genes are TRBV9 and TRBJ2-2; 12 bases map to TRBD2. V lost 4 bases, J lost 4 bases, and 5 bases stayed unmatched. The CDR3 covers 16 residues. CDR1 SGDLS and CDR2 YYNGEE come from the germline V gene. This CDR3 reads CASSTSGRRGTGELFF. The CDR3 DNA sequence: TGTGCCAGCAGCACTAGCGGGAGGCGCGGCACCGGGGAGCTGTTTTTT.

CDR3 residues: CASSPRVSGELFF. Written as DNA, the CDR3 is TGTGCCAGCAGTCCCAGGGTTAGCGGGGAGCTGTTTTTT. The genes are TRBV6-1 and TRBJ2-2; possibly TRBD1 for D (5 bases). The CDR3 totals 13 residues. The V gene's germline CDR1 is MNHNS and CDR2 SASEGT. V was cut by 5 bases and J by 7 bases, with 11 bases left in between.

This clone was observed a few times. The chain employs TRBV6-5 and TRBJ1-2; D perhaps matches TRBD1 (6 bases). Germline-derived CDR1 and CDR2 are MNHEY and SVGAGI. Trimming left V 4 bases short and J 4 bases short, with 13 bases between. This CDR3 region has 14 residues. CDR3 residues: CASSLGGAVYGYTF. The CDR3 nucleotides are TGTGCCAGCAGTTTAGGGGGGGCGGTCTATGGCTACACCTTC.

This clone is medium-sized (0.01 to 0.1%) by share. The J gene is TRBJ1-2, the V gene TRBV6-5; D call uncertain. Trimming left V 1 base short and J 3 bases short, with 15 bases between. The CDR3 length is 16 residues. The germline gives CDR1 MNHEY, CDR2 SVGAGI. CDR3 nucleotides: TGTGCCAGCAGTTACTACCCTCCCAGGTCCGACTATGGCTACACCTTC. Amino acid sequence: CASSYYPPRSDYGYTF.

This sequence joins TRBV28 and TRBJ1-4; possible D gene TRBD1, 6 bases. The V gene's germline CDR1 is MDHEN and CDR2 SYDVKM. V shed 6 bases and J shed 7 bases, with 15 bases lying between them. The CDR3 is 14 amino acids. The CDR3: CASSPMGQVEKLFF. The CDR3 bases are TGTGCCAGCAGCCCCATGGGACAAGTTGAAAAACTGTTTTTT.